This T cell receptor beta chain came from a study of Ad26.COV2.S vaccination and SARS-CoV-2 variants. The table came from immunoSEQ multiplex PCR; TCRdb's copy has only in-frame clones and leaves some out. The sample consists of hundreds of thousands of clones, 80% to 90% of them appearing once. Germline V gene lookup returns CDR1 SGHDN and CDR2 FVKESK. There are 16 residues in the CDR3. V lost 4 bases to trimming and J lost 1 base, with 15 bases between them. Specified treatment: 15 to 20 received Ad26.COV2.S at low or high dose, single or two shots; roughly 5 received placebo; per-sample allocation not given. Samples came from day 63 after the first vaccine or placebo injection. Donation came from an adult in Boston who was aged 18-55 years. Findings and limits, study-wide: Vaccine recipients showed a spike-specific TCR breadth that was higher than in placebo recipients. People who got the vaccine or the placebo had similar non-spike TCR breadth. Substantial response breadth was reportedly seen for spike-specific CD8+ and CD4+ T cells after vaccination.

Comments on this clone: Antigen: not known.

The material was peripheral blood, obtained in a trial of Ad26.COV2.S vaccine versus placebo. J is TRBJ2-3 and V is TRBV14; D uncertain. The sequence derives from a person aged 18 to 65 who received the Ad26.COV2.S COVID-19 vaccine or a placebo. The CDR3 spells CASSLRGGPGTDTQYF. In DNA form, the CDR3 reads TGTGCCAGCAGCCTCCGAGGCGGCCCCGGCACAGATACGCAGTATTTT.